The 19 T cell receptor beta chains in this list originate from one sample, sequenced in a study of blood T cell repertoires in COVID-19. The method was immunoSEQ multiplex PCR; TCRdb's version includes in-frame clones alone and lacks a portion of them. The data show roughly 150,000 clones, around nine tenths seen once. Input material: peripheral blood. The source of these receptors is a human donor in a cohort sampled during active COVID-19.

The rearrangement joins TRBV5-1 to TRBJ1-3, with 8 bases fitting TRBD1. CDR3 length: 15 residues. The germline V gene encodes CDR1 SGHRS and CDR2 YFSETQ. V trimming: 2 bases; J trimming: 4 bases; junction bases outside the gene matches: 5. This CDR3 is CASSLRQGTGNTIYF. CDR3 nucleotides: TGCGCCAGCAGCTTAAGACAGGGGACCGGAAACACCATATATTTT.

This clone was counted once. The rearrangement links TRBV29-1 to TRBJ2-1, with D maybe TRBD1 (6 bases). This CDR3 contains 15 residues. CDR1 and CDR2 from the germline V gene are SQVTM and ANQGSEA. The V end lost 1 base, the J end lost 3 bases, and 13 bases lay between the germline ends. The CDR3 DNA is TGCAGCGTTGAAGTCTACAGGGAAAGCTACAATGAGCAGTTCTTC. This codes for CSVEVYRESYNEQFF.

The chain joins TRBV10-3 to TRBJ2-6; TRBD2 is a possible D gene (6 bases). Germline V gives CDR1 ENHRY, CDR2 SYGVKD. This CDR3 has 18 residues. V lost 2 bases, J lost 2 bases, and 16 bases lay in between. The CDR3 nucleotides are TGTGCCATCAGTGAGCCCCATGGGGGAGGACCTGGGGCCAACGTCCTGACTTTC. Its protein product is CAISEPHGGGPGANVLTF.

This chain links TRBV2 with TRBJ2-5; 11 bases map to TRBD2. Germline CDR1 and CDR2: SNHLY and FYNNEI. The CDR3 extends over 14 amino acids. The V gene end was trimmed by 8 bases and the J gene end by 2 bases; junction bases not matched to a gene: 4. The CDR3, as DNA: TGTGCCAGCGGACGGACTAGCGGGCAAGAGACCCAGTACTTC. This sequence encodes CASGRTSGQETQYF.

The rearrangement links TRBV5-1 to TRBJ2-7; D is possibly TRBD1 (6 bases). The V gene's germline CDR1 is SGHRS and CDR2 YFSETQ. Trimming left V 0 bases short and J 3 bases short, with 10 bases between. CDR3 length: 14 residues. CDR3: CASSLDGQIYEQYF. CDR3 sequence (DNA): TGCGCCAGCAGCTTGGATGGACAGATCTACGAGCAGTACTTC.

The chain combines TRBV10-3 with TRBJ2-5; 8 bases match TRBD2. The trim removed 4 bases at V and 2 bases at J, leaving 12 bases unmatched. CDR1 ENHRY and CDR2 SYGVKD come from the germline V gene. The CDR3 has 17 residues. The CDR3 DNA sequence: TGTGCCATCAGTGGGAACCCTCTAGCGGGCAATCAAGAGACCCAGTACTTC. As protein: CAISGNPLAGNQETQYF.

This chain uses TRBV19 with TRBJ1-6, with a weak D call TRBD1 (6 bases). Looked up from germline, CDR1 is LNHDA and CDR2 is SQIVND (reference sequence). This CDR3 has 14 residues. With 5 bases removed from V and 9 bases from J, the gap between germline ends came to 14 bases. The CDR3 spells CASSPGQRSSPLHF. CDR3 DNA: TGTGCCAGTAGTCCCGGACAGAGATCTTCACCCCTCCACTTT.

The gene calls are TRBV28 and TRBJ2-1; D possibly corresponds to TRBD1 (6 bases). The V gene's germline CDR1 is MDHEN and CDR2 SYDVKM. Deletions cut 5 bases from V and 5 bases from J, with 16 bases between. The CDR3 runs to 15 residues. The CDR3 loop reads CASSPQGIVNNEQFF. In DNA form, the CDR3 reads TGTGCCAGCAGTCCCCAGGGGATAGTCAACAATGAGCAGTTCTTC.

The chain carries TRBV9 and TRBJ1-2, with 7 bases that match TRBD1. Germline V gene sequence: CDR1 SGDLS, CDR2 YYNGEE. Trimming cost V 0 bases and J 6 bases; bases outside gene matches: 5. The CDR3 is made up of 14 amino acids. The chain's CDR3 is CASSVVAGGNGYTF. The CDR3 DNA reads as TGTGCCAGCAGCGTAGTTGCAGGGGGAAATGGCTACACCTTC.

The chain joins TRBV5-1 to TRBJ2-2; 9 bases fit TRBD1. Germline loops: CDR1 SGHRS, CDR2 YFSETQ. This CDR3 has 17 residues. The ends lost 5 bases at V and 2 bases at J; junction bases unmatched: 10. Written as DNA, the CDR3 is TGCGCCAGCAGGTTAACATTGACAGGGGGTAACACCGGGGAGCTGTTTTTT. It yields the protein CASRLTLTGGNTGELFF.

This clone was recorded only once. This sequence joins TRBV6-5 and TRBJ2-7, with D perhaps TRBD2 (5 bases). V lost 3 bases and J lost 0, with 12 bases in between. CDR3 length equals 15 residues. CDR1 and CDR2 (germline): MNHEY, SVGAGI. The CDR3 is CASSYGGLSSYEQYF. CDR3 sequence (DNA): TGTGCCAGCAGTTATGGCGGGCTGAGCTCCTACGAGCAGTACTTC.

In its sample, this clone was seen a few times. The CDR3 DNA reads TGTGCCATCAGCGGGACAGGGGCGGGGAATTCACCCCTCCACTTT. It translates to CAISGTGAGNSPLHF. The chain links TRBV10-3 to TRBJ1-6; 10 bases agree with TRBD1. Trimming removed 6 bases from V and 7 bases from J; junction bases left unmatched: 6. The CDR3 has 15 amino acids. Per germline, CDR1 ENHRY and CDR2 SYGVKD.

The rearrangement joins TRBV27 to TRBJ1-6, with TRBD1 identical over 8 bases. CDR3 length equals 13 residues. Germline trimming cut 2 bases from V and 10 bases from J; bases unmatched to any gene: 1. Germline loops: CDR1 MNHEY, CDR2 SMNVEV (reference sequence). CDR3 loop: CASSLRQGSPLHF. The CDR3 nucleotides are TGTGCCAGCAGTTTACGACAGGGGTCACCCCTCCACTTT.

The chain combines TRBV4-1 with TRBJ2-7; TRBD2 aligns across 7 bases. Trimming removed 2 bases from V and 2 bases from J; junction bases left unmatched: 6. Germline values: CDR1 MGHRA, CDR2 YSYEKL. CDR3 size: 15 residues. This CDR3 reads CASSQPQRGTYEQYF. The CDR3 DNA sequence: TGCGCCAGCAGCCAACCCCAGCGGGGAACCTACGAGCAGTACTTC.

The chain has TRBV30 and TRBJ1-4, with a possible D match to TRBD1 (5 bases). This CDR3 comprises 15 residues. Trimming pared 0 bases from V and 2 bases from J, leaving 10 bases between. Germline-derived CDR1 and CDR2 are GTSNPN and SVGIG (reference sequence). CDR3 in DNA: TGTGCCTGGAGTGTAGGCGCAGGGACTAATGAAAAACTGTTTTTT. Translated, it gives CAWSVGAGTNEKLFF.

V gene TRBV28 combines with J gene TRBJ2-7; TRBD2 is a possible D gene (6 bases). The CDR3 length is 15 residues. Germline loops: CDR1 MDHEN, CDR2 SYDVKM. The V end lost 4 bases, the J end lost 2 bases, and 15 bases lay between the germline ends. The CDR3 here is CASSSTGLLTYEQYF. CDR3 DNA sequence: TGTGCCAGCAGTTCAACGGGACTCTTAACCTACGAGCAGTACTTC.

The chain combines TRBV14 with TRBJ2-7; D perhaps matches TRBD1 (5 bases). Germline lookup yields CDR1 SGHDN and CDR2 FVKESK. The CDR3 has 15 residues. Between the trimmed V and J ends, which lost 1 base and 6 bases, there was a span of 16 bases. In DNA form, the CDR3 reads TGTGCCAGCAGCCAAGGAGAACAGGTGGGTGGCGAGCAGTACTTC. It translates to CASSQGEQVGGEQYF.

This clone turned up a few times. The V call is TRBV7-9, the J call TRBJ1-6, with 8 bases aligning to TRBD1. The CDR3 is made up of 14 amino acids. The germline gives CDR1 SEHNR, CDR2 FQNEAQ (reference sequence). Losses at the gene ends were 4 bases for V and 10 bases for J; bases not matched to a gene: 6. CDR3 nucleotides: TGTGCCAGCAGCTCCCGGACAGGGAACTCACCCCTCCACTTT. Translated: CASSSRTGNSPLHF.

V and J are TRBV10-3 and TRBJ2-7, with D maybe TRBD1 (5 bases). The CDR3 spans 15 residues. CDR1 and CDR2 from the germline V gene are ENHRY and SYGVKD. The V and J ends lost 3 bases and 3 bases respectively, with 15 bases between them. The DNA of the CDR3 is TGTGCCATCAGTGAAGGGGCACAGAATAACTACGAGCAGTACTTC. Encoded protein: CAISEGAQNNYEQYF.